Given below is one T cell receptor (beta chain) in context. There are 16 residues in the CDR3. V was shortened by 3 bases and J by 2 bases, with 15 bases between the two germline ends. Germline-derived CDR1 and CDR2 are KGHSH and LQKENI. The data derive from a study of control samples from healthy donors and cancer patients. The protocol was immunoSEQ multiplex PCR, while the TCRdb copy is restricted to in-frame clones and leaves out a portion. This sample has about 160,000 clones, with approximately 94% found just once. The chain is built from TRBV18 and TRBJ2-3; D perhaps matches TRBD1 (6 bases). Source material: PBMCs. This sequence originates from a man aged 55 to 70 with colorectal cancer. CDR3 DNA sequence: TGTGCCAGCTCACCTCGGGACACTGCTATCACAGATACGCAGTATTTT. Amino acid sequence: CASSPRDTAITDTQYF.